Presented here are 4 T cell receptor beta chains from one specimen sequenced in a study of T cell repertoires and HLA-DP antigens. The antigens these receptors bind are not known. This table comes from immunoSEQ multiplex PCR, and its TCRdb copy is limited to in-frame clones, with some not included. The sample records approximately 89,000 clones, around 86% being singletons. The sample comprised CD4+ T cells from PBMCs. The receptors here all came from a man aged 45-65 years in good health and CMV-seronegative.

This clone was counted a single time. V is TRBV4-3 and J is TRBJ1-2, with TRBD1 matching 9 bases. The V gene's germline CDR1 is LGHNA and CDR2 YSLEER. V shed 1 base, J shed 4 bases, and the junction held 13 bases outside the gene matches. The length of the CDR3 is 18 residues. The CDR3 reads CASSQGRRTGDMVYGYTF. CDR3 sequence (DNA): TGCGCCAGCAGCCAAGGAAGGCGGACAGGGGATATGGTCTATGGCTACACCTTC.

The rearrangement joins TRBV5-6 to TRBJ1-1; D not resolved. The germline CDR1 and CDR2 sequences are SGHDT and YYEEEE. This CDR3 spans 12 amino acids. Trimming removed 4 bases from V and 6 bases from J, with 10 bases in between. The CDR3 DNA reads as TGTGCCAGCAGCATCTGGGCGTCTGAAGCTTTCTTT. This translates into CASSIWASEAFF.

The V call is TRBV11-2, the J call TRBJ2-1; the D gene is possibly TRBD1 (5 bases). This CDR3 region has 16 residues. Germline CDR1 is SGHAT and CDR2 is FQNNGV. V dropped 2 bases and J dropped 4 bases, with 15 bases sitting between them. The CDR3 sequence is CASSLFTGRAYNEQFF. In DNA form, the CDR3 reads TGTGCCAGCAGCTTATTTACAGGACGAGCTTACAATGAGCAGTTCTTC.

The chain has TRBV9 and TRBJ2-2; no firm D call. Trimming stripped 5 bases from V and 0 bases from J, with 11 bases between. The V gene's germline CDR1 is SGDLS and CDR2 YYNGEE. This CDR3 has 15 amino acids. CDR3 region: CASSELTTNTGELFF. The CDR3 DNA follows: TGTGCCAGCAGTGAGCTCACGACGAACACCGGGGAGCTGTTTTTT.